This T cell receptor beta chain was documented in a study of T-cell memory formation after mild COVID-19. As for the study in general: TCR clusters mostly belonged to single donors.

TCRdb re-analysed the 5' RACE reads in MiXCR, keeping a single row per CDR3 protein. The table has around 110,000 distinct CDR3 sequences, under 15% seen once. In its sample, this clonotype was seen many times. Its antigen is still unknown. Findings of the study overall: CD4+ bias marked clones expanding day 15 to 37, unlike balanced contracting clones. Cross-reactive memory seemingly joined, as some responding clones were found in pre-infection memory.

The sequenced sample consisted of PBMCs or a T cell subset sorted from them (not recorded which). This clonotype originated in an adult woman who had mild COVID-19 (a few samples of this study predate the infection). Cell type and time point are not known.

The DNA for the CDR3 is TGCGCCAGCGGACATTATACTAGTAATAAGGAGACCCAGTACTTC. This gives the protein CASGHYTSNKETQYF. The genes are TRBV5-1 and TRBJ2-5; D possibly uses TRBD1 or TRBD2 (5 bases each). This CDR3 spans 15 amino acids. The ends were cut back, 7 bases at V and 5 bases at J, with 21 bases in the middle. CDR1 and CDR2 from the germline V gene are SGHRS and YFSETQ.